A selection of T cell receptor beta chains follows, all from one sample in a study of blood T cell repertoires in COVID-19. Profiled with immunoSEQ multiplex PCR; TCRdb holds only in-frame clones, not every one. The table lists more than 300,000 clones, more than 75% of them singletons, with more than 0.95% in the top ten. Material: PBMCs or T cells enriched from blood (not recorded which). The receptor set was obtained from a young woman who had recovered from COVID-19. Each CDR3 is given without its conserved first and last residue. D genes are given only for firm matches. Clone size appears in some rows only: once, few, many, or a class for an expanded clone.

clone size: .
D gene: .
J gene: TRBJ1-3
V gene: TRBV4-1
CDR3 protein: ASSQGFGNTIY

clone size: .
D gene: .
J gene: TRBJ1-1
V gene: TRBV10-1
CDR3 protein: ASSERGRSTEAF

clone size: .
D gene: TRBD1
J gene: TRBJ2-5
V gene: TRBV6-2/TRBV6-3
CDR3 protein: ASSRDRVMTQY

clone size: .
D gene: TRBD1
J gene: TRBJ1-1
V gene: TRBV6-1
CDR3 protein: ASSSPQGRTEAF

clone size: .
D gene: TRBD1
J gene: TRBJ1-5
V gene: TRBV5-5
CDR3 protein: ASSLPRHRGPRIVLQPQH

clone size: .
D gene: .
J gene: TRBJ2-7
V gene: TRBV6-5
CDR3 protein: ASSYSHARRQY

clone size: .
D gene: .
J gene: TRBJ2-7
V gene: TRBV9
CDR3 protein: ASSANRELGEQY

clone size: once
D gene: TRBD2
J gene: TRBJ2-3
V gene: TRBV7-2
CDR3 protein: ASSISGGRADTQY

clone size: once
D gene: .
J gene: TRBJ2-5
V gene: TRBV5-1
CDR3 protein: ASSSQGFPQETQY

clone size: .
D gene: TRBD1
J gene: TRBJ2-3
V gene: TRBV2
CDR3 protein: ASGRQGAGDTQY

clone size: .
D gene: .
J gene: TRBJ2-7
V gene: TRBV18
CDR3 protein: ASSPADEQY

clone size: .
D gene: .
J gene: TRBJ1-1
V gene: TRBV12-3/TRBV12-4
CDR3 protein: ASITKGTEAF

clone size: .
D gene: TRBD1
J gene: TRBJ2-5
V gene: TRBV9
CDR3 protein: ASSVGINRGYQETQY

clone size: .
D gene: .
J gene: TRBJ2-1
V gene: TRBV10-3
CDR3 protein: AISPDRNEQF

clone size: .
D gene: TRBD1
J gene: TRBJ1-4
V gene: TRBV19
CDR3 protein: ASSTGTGRNEKLF

clone size: .
D gene: TRBD1
J gene: TRBJ1-4
V gene: TRBV7-9
CDR3 protein: ASSFPGQGNSTNEKLF

clone size: .
D gene: TRBD1
J gene: TRBJ1-5
V gene: TRBV5-5
CDR3 protein: ASSLWTGDSNQPQH

clone size: .
D gene: .
J gene: TRBJ2-5
V gene: TRBV7-6
CDR3 protein: ASSLDPTASEEGETQY

clone size: few
D gene: .
J gene: TRBJ1-5
V gene: TRBV28
CDR3 protein: ASSLSIFQPQH

clone size: .
D gene: TRBD2
J gene: TRBJ2-1
V gene: TRBV24-1
CDR3 protein: ATSDLDLAGSPRNEQF

clone size: once
D gene: .
J gene: TRBJ2-7
V gene: TRBV30
CDR3 protein: AWKTAGFYEQY

clone size: .
D gene: TRBD1
J gene: TRBJ2-5
V gene: TRBV6-5
CDR3 protein: ASRANTGGQGTQY

clone size: .
D gene: .
J gene: TRBJ1-4
V gene: TRBV7-8
CDR3 protein: ASSLGQGWTANEKLF

clone size: once
D gene: TRBD2
J gene: TRBJ2-7
V gene: TRBV19
CDR3 protein: ASRPRGGSSYEQY

clone size: .
D gene: TRBD1
J gene: TRBJ1-2
V gene: TRBV11-2
CDR3 protein: ASSFGTVYYGYT

clone size: .
D gene: .
J gene: TRBJ2-3
V gene: TRBV7-9
CDR3 protein: ASSSGNTQY

clone size: few
D gene: .
J gene: TRBJ1-5
V gene: TRBV3-1/TRBV3-2
CDR3 protein: ASSQWSGDNQPQH

clone size: .
D gene: .
J gene: TRBJ1-5
V gene: TRBV29-1
CDR3 protein: SVGRAVNQPQH

clone size: few
D gene: TRBD1
J gene: TRBJ1-1
V gene: TRBV11-2
CDR3 protein: ASSLPAGGVFPLNTEAF

clone size: few
D gene: .
J gene: TRBJ1-2
V gene: TRBV9
CDR3 protein: ASRGAHTPYGYT

clone size: .
D gene: .
J gene: TRBJ1-2
V gene: TRBV10-2
CDR3 protein: ASSEWTVYGYT

clone size: .
D gene: .
J gene: TRBJ1-2
V gene: TRBV11-1
CDR3 protein: ASSLGRGYYGYT

clone size: .
D gene: TRBD1
J gene: TRBJ2-3
V gene: TRBV13
CDR3 protein: ASSPGGRQGANTDTQY

clone size: .
D gene: .
J gene: TRBJ1-1
V gene: TRBV6-5
CDR3 protein: ASSTTTGNTEAF

clone size: .
D gene: .
J gene: TRBJ1-5
V gene: TRBV2
CDR3 protein: AARSAGTDNQPQH

clone size: once
D gene: .
J gene: TRBJ2-3
V gene: TRBV19
CDR3 protein: ASNRQTTSTDTQY